This TCR beta chain was recorded in a study of cytomegalovirus exposure and HLA in healthy donors. Study findings and constraints: In an earlier analysis, about 90% or about 30%: the productive usage of most TCR beta V segments. Cytomegalovirus status was reportedly diagnosed by the classifier with high sensitivity and specificity. A later analysis associated around 17,000 TCR beta sequences with HLA alleles at a 0.05 false discovery rate.

The study ran its PCR with 60 Vbeta and 13 Jbeta primers. Sequencing used immunoSEQ multiplex PCR; TCRdb keeps in-frame clones, though not all of them. The sample contains roughly 200,000 clones, about 87% of which appear only once. Comment on this clone: Its antigen is still unknown. A junction boundary mismatches the germline segment, possibly from a read error.

The CDR3 extends over 11 amino acids. CDR1 is SGHDT, CDR2 YYEEEE, per germline. This clonotype originated in a man younger than 45 in good health and CMV-seronegative. The rearrangement links TRBV5-6 to TRBJ1-4; D perhaps matches TRBD1 (5 bases). The sequenced sample consisted of PBMCs. The CDR3 protein is CASSLGGRSIF. CDR3 DNA sequence: TGTGCCAGCAGCTTGGGGGGGAGGTCGATTTTT.